Shown below are 28 T cell receptor beta chains from a single sample sequenced in a study of blood T cell repertoires in COVID-19. Only in-frame clones appear in the TCRdb table, and some are missing; sequencing was by immunoSEQ multiplex PCR. Here the sample spans 60,000 to 70,000 clones, about 90% being singletons. What was sequenced was peripheral blood. Every receptor here comes from a human donor in a cohort sampled during active COVID-19.

This chain joins TRBV24-1 and TRBJ1-2, with 9 bases aligning to TRBD1. The germline CDR1 and CDR2 sequences are KGHDR and SFDVKD. Losses at the gene ends were 4 bases for V and 4 bases for J; bases not matched to a gene: 3. The CDR3 covers 14 residues. The CDR3 loop is CATSEDRGSYGYTF. The CDR3, as DNA: TGTGCCACCAGTGAGGACAGGGGATCCTATGGCTACACCTTC.

Only one count was recorded for this clone. This chain connects TRBV2 to TRBJ2-7; D may be TRBD1 (6 bases). Germline V gives CDR1 SNHLY, CDR2 FYNNEI. This CDR3 spans 14 amino acids. V lost 6 bases and J lost 5, with 17 bases in between. This CDR3 reads CASREDRSFHEQYF. In nucleotides, the CDR3 is TGTGCCAGCAGAGAGGACAGATCTTTCCACGAGCAGTACTTC.

The J gene is TRBJ2-1, the V gene TRBV27, with 11 bases fitting TRBD2. In germline, CDR1 is MNHEY, CDR2 SMNVEV (reference sequence). V shed 2 bases, J shed 7 bases, and the junction held 19 bases outside the gene matches. CDR3 size: 20 residues. CDR3 sequence: CASSLEGPGATSGIRNEQFF. The CDR3 nucleotides read TGTGCCAGCAGTTTAGAGGGACCCGGGGCGACTAGCGGGATCCGGAATGAGCAGTTCTTC.

The CDR3 loop is CASSQVTSGSQETQYF. CDR3 in DNA: TGTGCCAGCAGTCAAGTGACTAGCGGGTCACAAGAGACCCAGTACTTC. V usage is TRBV7-6 and J usage is TRBJ2-5; 10 bases line up with TRBD2. The V and J ends lost 6 bases and 2 bases, in that order; junction bases with no gene match: 9. In germline, CDR1 is SGHVS, CDR2 FNYEAQ. CDR3 size: 16 residues. The full variable domain, completed using reference TRBV7-6 and TRBJ2-5, is GAGVSQSPRYKVTKRGQDVALRCDPISGHVSLYWYRQALGQGPEFLTYFNYEAQQDKSGLPNDRFSAERPEGSISTLTIQRTEQRDSAMYRCASSQVTSGSQETQYFGPGTRLLVL.

V gene TRBV5-1 combines with J gene TRBJ2-7; TRBD1 matches at 7 bases. Germline CDR1 is SGHRS and CDR2 is YFSETQ. The junction had 14 bases not matched to a gene; V was cut back by 4 bases and J by 4 bases. CDR3 size: 16 residues. The CDR3 is CASSEGQSPFGYEQYF. CDR3 bases: TGCGCCAGCAGCGAGGGACAGTCCCCCTTCGGGTACGAGCAGTACTTC.

This clone came up once. In nucleotides, the CDR3 is TGTGCCAGCAGCAGGACAGTAGACCTGGGAGGCTACACCTTC. Its protein product is CASSRTVDLGGYTF. V gene TRBV7-2 combines with J gene TRBJ1-2; D is perhaps TRBD1 (6 bases). The germline V gene has CDR1 SGHTA and CDR2 FQGNSA. V was shortened by 5 bases and J by 8 bases, with 18 bases between the two germline ends. This CDR3 spans 14 amino acids.

The V and J genes are TRBV19 and TRBJ2-1, with 12 bases identical to TRBD2. The CDR3 has 17 amino acids. J was trimmed by 4 bases and V by 4 bases; bases with no gene match: 8. Germline V CDR1 and CDR2: LNHDA, SQIVND (reference sequence). The CDR3 sequence is CASSNGGLAGTYNEQFF. Here the CDR3 DNA reads TGTGCCAGTAGTAATGGTGGACTAGCGGGAACATACAATGAGCAGTTCTTC.

V is TRBV28 and J is TRBJ1-1; no clear D gene. CDR1 MDHEN and CDR2 SYDVKM come from the germline V gene. The CDR3 covers 15 residues. Deletions cut 3 bases from V and 6 bases from J, with 17 bases between. CDR3 amino acids: CASSLARGRVAEAFF. The CDR3 DNA is TGTGCCAGCAGTTTGGCTCGAGGGAGGGTGGCTGAAGCTTTCTTT.

CDR3 residues: CASSLRGQGLNSPLHF. Here the CDR3 DNA reads TGTGCCAGCAGCCTAAGAGGACAGGGTTTGAATTCACCCCTCCACTTT. The chain uses TRBV7-2 and TRBJ1-6; TRBD1 agrees at 8 bases. CDR1 SGHTA and CDR2 FQGNSA come from the germline V gene. J lost 7 bases, V lost 5 bases, and 10 bases had no gene match. This CDR3 is 16 amino acids long.

The chain recombines TRBV7-2 with TRBJ2-1; D unclear. Germline V gene data show CDR1 as SGHTA and CDR2 as FQGNSA. V dropped 3 bases and J dropped 4 bases, with 7 bases sitting between them. The CDR3 loop spans 13 amino acids. The CDR3 spells CASSFYRYNEQFF. The CDR3 nucleotides are TGTGCCAGCAGCTTTTACCGGTACAATGAGCAGTTCTTC.

Remarks on this clone: Other DNA sequences in this specimen translate into the identical CDR3. This chain connects TRBV5-1 to TRBJ2-2; 8 positions match TRBD1. The CDR3 is 15 amino acids. Trimming at V came to 0 bases and at J to 4 bases, leaving 2 bases not matched to a gene. Germline-derived CDR1 and CDR2 are SGHRS and YFSETQ. The CDR3 sequence: CASSLGQGSTGELFF. DNA for the CDR3: TGCGCCAGCAGCTTGGGACAGGGGAGCACCGGGGAGCTGTTTTTT. Using reference TRBV5-1 and TRBJ2-2 for the parts outside the CDR3, the full variable domain is KAGVTQTPRYLIKTRGQQVTLSCSPISGHRSVSWYQQTPGQGLQFLFEYFSETQRNKGNFPGRFSGRQFSNSRSEMNVSTLELGDSALYLCASSLGQGSTGELFFGEGSRLTVL.

The CDR3 coding sequence is TGTGCCAGCAGAAGGACTAGCGGATACAATGAGCAGTTCTTC. Translation: CASRRTSGYNEQFF. The chain uses TRBV7-9 and TRBJ2-1, with TRBD2 matching 10 bases. The CDR3 loop spans 14 amino acids. V was clipped by 6 bases and J by 4 bases; unmatched bases: 3. CDR1 and CDR2 (germline): SEHNR, FQNEAQ (reference sequence). The variable domain in full, completed from reference TRBV7-9 and TRBJ2-1, reads DTGVSQNPRHKITKRGQNVTFRCDPISEHNRLYWYRQTLGQGPEFLTYFQNEAQLEKSRLLSDRFSAERPKGSFSTLEIQRTEQGDSAMYLCASRRTSGYNEQFFGPGTRLTVL.

The chain combines TRBV7-2 with TRBJ2-1, with TRBD2 as a possible D gene (6 bases). Germline V lookup: CDR1 SGHTA, CDR2 FQGNSA. V was trimmed by 5 bases and J by 1 base, leaving 21 bases between them. The length of the CDR3 is 18 residues. In nucleotides, the CDR3 is TGTGCCAGCAGCCAGGGCCCGGGAGCGGAGAGATCCTACAATGAGCAGTTCTTC. This translates into CASSQGPGAERSYNEQFF.

This rearrangement joins TRBV27 to TRBJ1-6; 10 bases are shared with TRBD1. The V gene end was trimmed by 6 bases and the J gene end by 14 bases; junction bases not matched to a gene: 16. Germline CDR1 is MNHEY and CDR2 is SMNVEV (reference sequence). This CDR3 region has 16 residues. The CDR3 nucleotides are TGTGCCAGCAGCAAAGCACCGGGACAGGGGCACCCTTCCCTCCACTTT. The encoded protein is CASSKAPGQGHPSLHF.

This clone was observed a handful of times. The chain combines TRBV3-1 (or the pseudogene TRBV3-2) with TRBJ2-1; 11 bases align to TRBD2. There are 16 residues in the CDR3. After removal of 1 base from V and 8 bases from J, the junction contained 7 bases not matched to a gene. The V gene's germline CDR1 is LGHDT and CDR2 YNNKEL (reference sequence). The CDR3 spells CASSQVGSGGAHEQFF. CDR3 nucleotide sequence: TGTGCCAGCAGCCAAGTGGGTAGCGGGGGGGCGCATGAGCAGTTCTTC.

CDR3 residues: CASRGTGGNGYTF. The CDR3 DNA is TGTGCCAGCAGAGGGACAGGGGGGAATGGCTACACCTTC. The gene calls are TRBV6-5 and TRBJ1-2; 11 bases fit TRBD1. V lost 6 bases and J lost 6; bases outside the gene matches: 3. In germline, CDR1 is MNHEY, CDR2 SVGAGI. The CDR3 contains 13 residues.

In this sample, this clone turned up once. This chain uses TRBV6-6 with TRBJ1-6, with D tentatively TRBD1 (5 bases). Between the trimmed V and J ends, which lost 6 bases and 4 bases, there was a span of 10 bases. Germline V gene sequence: CDR1 MNHNY, CDR2 SVGAGI (reference sequence). This CDR3 spans 14 amino acids. Written as DNA, the CDR3 is TGTGCCAGCAGAAAGACAGTTTATAATTCACCCCTCCACTTT. Amino acid sequence: CASRKTVYNSPLHF.

Written as DNA, the CDR3 is TGTGCCAGCAGCTTAGGGGGCCAGGGTAATCAGCCCCAGCATTTT. Amino acid sequence: CASSLGGQGNQPQHF. The chain carries TRBV7-9 and TRBJ1-5; weak D call: TRBD1 (5 bases). The CDR3 has 15 amino acids. Germline V gene sequence: CDR1 SEHNR, CDR2 FQNEAQ (reference sequence). With 1 base removed from V and 4 bases from J, the gap between germline ends came to 11 bases.

The J gene is TRBJ2-2, the V gene TRBV7-2; a weak D match, TRBD2 (6 bases). This CDR3 is 13 amino acids long. Germline V CDR1 and CDR2: SGHTA, FQGNSA. V lost 7 bases and J 6 bases, leaving 12 bases between the germline ends. CDR3 region: CASTSVSAGELFF. The CDR3 DNA is TGTGCCAGCACTAGCGTAAGCGCCGGGGAGCTGTTTTTT.

The chain uses TRBV7-9 and TRBJ2-1; 9 positions agree with TRBD1. The J segment lost 5 bases and the V segment lost 2 bases, leaving 7 bases of the junction unmatched. From germline, CDR1 is SEHNR and CDR2 FQNEAQ (reference sequence). The CDR3 is 16 amino acids. Here the CDR3 DNA reads TGTGCCAGCAGCTTACCGGACAGGGGTTGGGACAATGAGCAGTTCTTC. Protein sequence: CASSLPDRGWDNEQFF.

The V and J genes are TRBV6-4 and TRBJ2-3; tentative D call: TRBD2 (6 bases). The germline V gene has CDR1 MRHNA and CDR2 SNTAGT. V gave up 10 bases and J gave up 2 bases, with 19 bases separating them. This CDR3 contains 15 residues. The CDR3 DNA reads as TGTGCCACCAAGCTGAGCGGGTACTCCACAGATACGCAGTATTTT. Protein: CATKLSGYSTDTQYF.

The chain recombines TRBV6-5 with TRBJ2-3, with 7 bases identical to TRBD1. J lost 1 base, V lost 10 bases, and 11 bases had no gene match. Per germline, CDR1 MNHEY and CDR2 SVGAGI. This CDR3 has 15 amino acids. The CDR3 sequence: CATQGRDRGTDTQYF. CDR3 in DNA: TGTGCCACCCAAGGTCGAGACAGGGGCACAGATACGCAGTATTTT.

The J gene is TRBJ1-1, the V gene TRBV5-1, with D possibly TRBD1 on 6 matching bases. V dropped 0 bases and J dropped 11 bases, with 17 bases sitting between them. This CDR3 has 14 residues. The germline CDR1 and CDR2 sequences are SGHRS and YFSETQ. The CDR3 DNA reads as TGCGCCAGCAGCTTGGCATCAACAGGGATGGAGGCTTTCTTT. As protein: CASSLASTGMEAFF.

The CDR3 nucleotides read TGTGCCACCAGTGATCCCACAGGGGGGGGGAATCAGCCCCAGCATTTT. The encoded protein is CATSDPTGGGNQPQHF. The chain uses TRBV24-1 and TRBJ1-5; 8 bases match TRBD1. V lost 3 bases, J lost 4 bases, and 7 bases stayed unmatched. In germline, CDR1 is KGHDR, CDR2 SFDVKD. CDR3 length: 16 amino acids.

The sample holds a few counts of this clone. The V and J genes are TRBV5-8 and TRBJ1-2; the D is unclear. This CDR3 contains 12 residues. The V and J ends lost 0 bases and 8 bases respectively, with 8 bases between them. CDR1 and CDR2 (germline): SGHTS, YDEGEE. The CDR3 region is CASSLGPGGYTF. In nucleotides, the CDR3 is TGTGCCAGCAGCTTGGGCCCGGGAGGCTACACCTTC.

This rearrangement joins TRBV19 to TRBJ2-3; TRBD2 matches 7 bases. The germline V gene encodes CDR1 LNHDA and CDR2 SQIVND (reference sequence). The CDR3 covers 15 residues. V lost 1 base, J lost 2 bases, and 3 bases stayed unmatched. CDR3 nucleotides: TGTGCCAGTAGTATAGGGCGGGGGACCACAGATACGCAGTATTTT. The encoded protein is CASSIGRGTTDTQYF.

The chain links TRBV11-2 to TRBJ2-1; 10 positions agree with TRBD1. The CDR3 has 16 amino acids. After removal of 5 bases from V and 7 bases from J, the junction contained 11 bases not matched to a gene. From germline, CDR1 is SGHAT and CDR2 FQNNGV. CDR3 loop: CASSPQDRGRVNEQFF. DNA for the CDR3: TGTGCCAGCAGCCCTCAAGACAGGGGGCGCGTAAATGAGCAGTTCTTC.

This chain links TRBV5-1 with TRBJ1-3, with TRBD1 identical over 7 bases. The CDR3 contains 15 residues. The germline V gene has CDR1 SGHRS and CDR2 YFSETQ. V gave up 4 bases and J gave up 3 bases; unmatched junction bases: 7. The CDR3 bases are TGCGCCAGCAGCCTCTCGACAGGGAGTGGAAACACCATATATTTT. Its protein product is CASSLSTGSGNTIYF.